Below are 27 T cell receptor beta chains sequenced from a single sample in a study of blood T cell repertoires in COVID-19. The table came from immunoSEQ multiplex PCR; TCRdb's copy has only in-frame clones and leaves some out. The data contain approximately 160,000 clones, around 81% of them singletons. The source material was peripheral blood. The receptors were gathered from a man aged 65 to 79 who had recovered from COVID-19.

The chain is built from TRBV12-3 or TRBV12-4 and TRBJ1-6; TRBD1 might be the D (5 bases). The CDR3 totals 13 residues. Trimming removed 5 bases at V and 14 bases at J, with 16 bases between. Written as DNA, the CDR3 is TGTGCCAGCAGTCCCGGACCCGGGGGGGCCCTCCACTTT. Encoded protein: CASSPGPGGALHF.

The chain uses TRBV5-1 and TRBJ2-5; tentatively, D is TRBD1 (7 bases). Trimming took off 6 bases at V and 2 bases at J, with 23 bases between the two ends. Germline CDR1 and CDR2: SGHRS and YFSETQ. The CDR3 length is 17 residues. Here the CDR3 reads CASTQERGTEMQETQYF. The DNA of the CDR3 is TGCGCCAGCACCCAAGAACGCGGGACAGAAATGCAAGAGACCCAGTACTTC.

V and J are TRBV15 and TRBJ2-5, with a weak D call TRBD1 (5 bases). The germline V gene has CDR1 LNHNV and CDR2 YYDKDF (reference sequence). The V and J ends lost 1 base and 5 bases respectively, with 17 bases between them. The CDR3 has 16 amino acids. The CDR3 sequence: CATSRGTQGLFETQYF. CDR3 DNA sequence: TGTGCCACCAGCAGAGGGACACAAGGCCTGTTCGAGACCCAGTACTTC. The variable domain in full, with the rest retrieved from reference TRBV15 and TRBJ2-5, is DAMVIQNPRYQVTQFGKPVTLSCSQTLNHNVMYWYQQKSSQAPKLLFHYYDKDFNNEADTPDNFQSRRPNTSFCFLDIRSPGLGDTAMYLCATSRGTQGLFETQYFGPGTRLLVL.

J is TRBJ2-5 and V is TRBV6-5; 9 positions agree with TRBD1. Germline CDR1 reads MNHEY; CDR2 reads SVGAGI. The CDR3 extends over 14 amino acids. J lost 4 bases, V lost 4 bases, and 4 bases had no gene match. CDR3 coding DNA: TGTGCCAGCAGTTCCGGGACAGGGACAGAGACCCAGTACTTC. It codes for CASSSGTGTETQYF.

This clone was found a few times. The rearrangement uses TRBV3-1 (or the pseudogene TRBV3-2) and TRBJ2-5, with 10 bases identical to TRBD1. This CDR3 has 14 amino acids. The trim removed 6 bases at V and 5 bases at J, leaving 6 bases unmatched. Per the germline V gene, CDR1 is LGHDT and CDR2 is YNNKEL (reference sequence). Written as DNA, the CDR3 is TGTGCCAGCAGTATTCAGACAGGGGGCGAGACCCAGTACTTC. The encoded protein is CASSIQTGGETQYF.

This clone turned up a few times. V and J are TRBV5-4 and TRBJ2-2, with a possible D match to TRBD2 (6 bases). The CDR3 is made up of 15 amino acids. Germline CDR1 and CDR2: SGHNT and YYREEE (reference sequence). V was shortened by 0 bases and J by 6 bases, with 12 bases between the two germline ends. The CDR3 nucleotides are TGTGCCAGCAGCTTGGCTGGGGGGATCTCCGGGGAGCTGTTTTTT. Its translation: CASSLAGGISGELFF. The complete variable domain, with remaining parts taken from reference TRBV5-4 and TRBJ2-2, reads ETGVTQSPTHLIKTRGQQVTLRCSSQSGHNTVSWYQQALGQGPQFIFQYYREEENGRGNFPPRFSGLQFPNYSSELNVNALELDDSALYLCASSLAGGISGELFFGEGSRLTVL.

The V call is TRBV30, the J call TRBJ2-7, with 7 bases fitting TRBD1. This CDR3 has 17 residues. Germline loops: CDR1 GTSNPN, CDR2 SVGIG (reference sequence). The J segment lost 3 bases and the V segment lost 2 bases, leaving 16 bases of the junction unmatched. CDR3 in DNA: TGTGCCTGGAGTCACTACCGACAGGGTGGAAAGGGCTACGAGCAGTACTTC. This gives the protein CAWSHYRQGGKGYEQYF.

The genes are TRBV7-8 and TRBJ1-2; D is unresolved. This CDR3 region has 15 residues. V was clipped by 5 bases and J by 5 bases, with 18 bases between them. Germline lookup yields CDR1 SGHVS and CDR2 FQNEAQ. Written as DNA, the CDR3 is TGTGCCAGCAGCCGAGATGAGCAGGATTTTTATGGCTACACCTTC. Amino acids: CASSRDEQDFYGYTF.

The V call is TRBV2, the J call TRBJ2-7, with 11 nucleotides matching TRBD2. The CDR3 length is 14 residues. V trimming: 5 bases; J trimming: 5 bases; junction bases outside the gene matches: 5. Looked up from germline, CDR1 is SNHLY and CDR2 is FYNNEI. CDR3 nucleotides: TGTGCCAGCAGTTTGACTAGCGGGGTGGACGAGCAGTACTTC. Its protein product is CASSLTSGVDEQYF.

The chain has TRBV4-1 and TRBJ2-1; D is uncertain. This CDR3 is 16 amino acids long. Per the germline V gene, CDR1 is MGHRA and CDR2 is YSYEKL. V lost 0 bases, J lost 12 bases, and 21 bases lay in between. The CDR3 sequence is CASSQDRTPTNQWQFF. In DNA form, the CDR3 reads TGCGCCAGCAGCCAAGACCGAACTCCCACTAACCAATGGCAGTTCTTC.

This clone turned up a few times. This CDR3 is CALSTRANQPQHF. The CDR3, as DNA: TGTGCCTTGTCGACCAGGGCGAATCAGCCCCAGCATTTT. V and J are TRBV30 and TRBJ1-5; D may be TRBD1 (5 bases). CDR1 is GTSNPN, CDR2 SVGIG, per germline (reference sequence). This CDR3 contains 13 residues. The ends were cut back, 7 bases at V and 4 bases at J, with 14 bases in the middle.

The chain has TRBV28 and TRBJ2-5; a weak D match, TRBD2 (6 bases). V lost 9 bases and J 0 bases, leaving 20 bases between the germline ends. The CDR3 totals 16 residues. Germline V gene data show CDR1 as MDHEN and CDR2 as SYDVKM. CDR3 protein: CASSLAGLSYQETQYF. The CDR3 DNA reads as TGTGCCAGTTCCTTGGCGGGGCTATCGTACCAAGAGACCCAGTACTTC.

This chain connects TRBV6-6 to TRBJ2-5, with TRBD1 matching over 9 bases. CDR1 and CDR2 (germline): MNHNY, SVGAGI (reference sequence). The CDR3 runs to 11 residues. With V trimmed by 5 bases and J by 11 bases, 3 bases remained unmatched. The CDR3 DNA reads TGTGCCAGCAGTCGACAGGGGGATCAGTACTTC. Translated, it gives CASSRQGDQYF.

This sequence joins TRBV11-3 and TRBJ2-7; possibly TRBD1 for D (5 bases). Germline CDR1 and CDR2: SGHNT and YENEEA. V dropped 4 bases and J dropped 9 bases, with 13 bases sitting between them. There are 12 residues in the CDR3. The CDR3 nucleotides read TGTGCCAGCAGCTCAGATCAGGGCGGGCAGTACTTC. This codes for CASSSDQGGQYF.

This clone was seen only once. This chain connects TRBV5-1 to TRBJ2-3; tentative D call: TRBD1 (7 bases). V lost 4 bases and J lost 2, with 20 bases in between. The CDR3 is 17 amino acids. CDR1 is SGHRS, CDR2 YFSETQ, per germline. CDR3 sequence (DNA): TGCGCCAGCAGCCTGGTAGGAGGGGACAGATCCACAGATACGCAGTATTTT. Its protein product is CASSLVGGDRSTDTQYF.

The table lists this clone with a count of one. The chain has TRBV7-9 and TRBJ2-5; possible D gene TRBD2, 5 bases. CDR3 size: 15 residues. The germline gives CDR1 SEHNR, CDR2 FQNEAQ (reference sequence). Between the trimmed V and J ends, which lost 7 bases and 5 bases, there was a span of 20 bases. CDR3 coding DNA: TGTGCCAGCACCAACCGACCAAATACTAGGGAGACCCAGTACTTC. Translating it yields CASTNRPNTRETQYF.

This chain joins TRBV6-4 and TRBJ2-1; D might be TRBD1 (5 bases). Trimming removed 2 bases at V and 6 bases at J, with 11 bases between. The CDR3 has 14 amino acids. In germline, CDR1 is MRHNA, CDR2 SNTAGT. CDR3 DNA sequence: TGTGCCAGCAGTGACCCGGGCACAGGCAATGAGCAGTTCTTC. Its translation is CASSDPGTGNEQFF.

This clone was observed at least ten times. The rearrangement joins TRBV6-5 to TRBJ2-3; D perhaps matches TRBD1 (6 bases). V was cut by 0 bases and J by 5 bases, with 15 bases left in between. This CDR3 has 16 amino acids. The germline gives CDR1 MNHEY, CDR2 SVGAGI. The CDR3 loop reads CASSYSGSGAGDTQYF. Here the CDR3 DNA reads TGTGCCAGCAGTTACTCCGGGTCAGGGGCTGGAGATACGCAGTATTTT.

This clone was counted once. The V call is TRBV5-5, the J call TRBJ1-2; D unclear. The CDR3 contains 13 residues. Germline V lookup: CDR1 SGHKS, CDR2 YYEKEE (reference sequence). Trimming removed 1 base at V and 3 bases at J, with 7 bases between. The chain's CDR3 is CASSLSGDYGYTF. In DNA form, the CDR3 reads TGTGCCAGCAGCTTGAGCGGGGACTATGGCTACACCTTC. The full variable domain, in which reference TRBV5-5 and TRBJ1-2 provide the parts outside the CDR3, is DAGVTQSPTHLIKTRGQQVTLRCSPISGHKSVSWYQQVLGQGPQFIFQYYEKEERGRGNFPDRFSARQFPNYSSELNVNALLLGDSALYLCASSLSGDYGYTFGSGTRLTVV.

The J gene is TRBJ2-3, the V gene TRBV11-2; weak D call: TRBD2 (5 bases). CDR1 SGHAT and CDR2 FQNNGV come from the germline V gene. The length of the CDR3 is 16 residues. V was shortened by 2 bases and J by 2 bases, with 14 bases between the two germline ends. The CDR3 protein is CASSLRGTDFTDTQYF. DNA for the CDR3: TGTGCCAGCAGCTTACGGGGTACCGACTTCACAGATACGCAGTATTTT.

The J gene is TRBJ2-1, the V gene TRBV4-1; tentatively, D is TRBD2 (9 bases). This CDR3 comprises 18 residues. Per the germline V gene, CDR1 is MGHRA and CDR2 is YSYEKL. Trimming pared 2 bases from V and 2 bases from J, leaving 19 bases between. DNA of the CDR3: TGCGCCAGCAGCCAAAACCTAGCGGGACAGGCCACCTACAATGAGCAGTTCTTC. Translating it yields CASSQNLAGQATYNEQFF.

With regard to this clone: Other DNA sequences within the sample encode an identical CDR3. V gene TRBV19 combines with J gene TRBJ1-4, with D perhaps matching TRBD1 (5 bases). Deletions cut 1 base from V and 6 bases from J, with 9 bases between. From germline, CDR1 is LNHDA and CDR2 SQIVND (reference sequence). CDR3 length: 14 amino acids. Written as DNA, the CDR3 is TGTGCCAGTAGTATAGGGCAGGGTTATGAAAAACTGTTTTTT. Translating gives CASSIGQGYEKLFF.

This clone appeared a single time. The CDR3 DNA reads TGTGCCAGCAGTTCCCCCCCCAAGCGGGAAACCTACGAGCAGTACTTC. Its translation: CASSSPPKRETYEQYF. The chain uses TRBV28 and TRBJ2-7, with TRBD2 identical over 7 bases. This CDR3 spans 16 amino acids. V lost 4 bases and J lost 2; bases outside the gene matches: 11. In germline, CDR1 is MDHEN, CDR2 SYDVKM. Full variable domain (remainder filled in from reference TRBV28 and TRBJ2-7): DVKVTQSSRYLVKRTGEKVFLECVQDMDHENMFWYRQDPGLGLRLIYFSYDVKMKEKGDIPEGYSVSREKKERFSLILESASTNQTSMYLCASSSPPKRETYEQYFGPGTRLTVT.

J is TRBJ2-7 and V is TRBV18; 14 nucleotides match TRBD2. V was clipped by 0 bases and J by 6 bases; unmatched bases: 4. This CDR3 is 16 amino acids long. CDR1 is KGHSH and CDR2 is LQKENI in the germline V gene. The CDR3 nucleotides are TGTGCCAGCTCACCACCTGGACTAGCGGGAGGCTTCGAGCAGTACTTC. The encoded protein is CASSPPGLAGGFEQYF.

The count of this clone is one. CDR3: CASRRELGNEQFF. Here the CDR3 DNA reads TGCGCCAGCAGGCGGGAGCTTGGCAATGAGCAGTTCTTC. The V gene is TRBV5-1, the J gene TRBJ2-1, with 7 bases lining up with TRBD2. J lost 6 bases, V lost 5 bases, and 5 bases had no gene match. Germline assignment: CDR1 SGHRS and CDR2 YFSETQ. The length of the CDR3 is 13 residues.

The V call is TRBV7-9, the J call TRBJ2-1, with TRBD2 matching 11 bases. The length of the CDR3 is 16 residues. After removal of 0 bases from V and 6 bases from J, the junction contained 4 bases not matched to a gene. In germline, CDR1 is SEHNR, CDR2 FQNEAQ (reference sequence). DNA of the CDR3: TGTGCCAGCAGCTTAGCGACTAGCGGGACCATCAATGAGCAGTTCTTC. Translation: CASSLATSGTINEQFF.

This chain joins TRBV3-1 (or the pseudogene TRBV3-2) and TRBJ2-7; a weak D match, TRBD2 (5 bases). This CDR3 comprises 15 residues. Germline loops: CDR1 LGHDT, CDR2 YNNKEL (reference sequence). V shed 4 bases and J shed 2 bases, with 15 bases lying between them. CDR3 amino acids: CASSPQYEGAYEQYF. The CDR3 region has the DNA TGTGCCAGCAGCCCACAATACGAGGGAGCCTACGAGCAGTACTTC.